What follows is one T cell receptor (beta chain) and its context. The antigen is undetermined. Second-dose schedules of about 4 or about 12 weeks were combined. The data were produced by immunoSEQ multiplex PCR, yet TCRdb's version contains in-frame clones alone and is incomplete. The sample gives 90,000 to 100,000 clones, 70% to 85% of which show up once; approximately 15% is in the top ten. This sample was included in a study of T cell responses to AZD1222 COVID-19 vaccine. From germline, CDR1 is SGDLS and CDR2 YYNGEE. The ends lost 3 bases at V and 5 bases at J; junction bases unmatched: 4. CDR3 size: 15 residues. The study, taken as a whole, reports: At 160-218 and 743-854, vaccine-associated CD4 TCRs were dominant, and they spanned spike. At baseline, just five to seven AZD1222 recipients tested seropositive.

This specimen was peripheral blood, taken 28 days after the second AZD1222 dose. The J gene is TRBJ2-7, the V gene TRBV9; 14 bases align to TRBD2. This clonotype was obtained from an adult who received the AZD1222 COVID-19 vaccine. CDR3 nucleotide sequence: TGTGCCAGCAGCGCCGGGACTAGCGGGAGCCACGAGCAGTACTTC. It is translated as CASSAGTSGSHEQYF.